This T cell receptor beta chain emerged from a study of blood T cell repertoires in COVID-19. CDR1 and CDR2 (germline): LNHNV, YYDKDF (reference sequence). There are 15 residues in the CDR3. V lost 4 bases to trimming and J lost 6 bases; unmatched junction nucleotides: 8. Sequenced by immunoSEQ multiplex PCR; TCRdb stores in-frame clones only, minus some. The data contain about 140,000 clones, approximately 80% of them singletons. Sequencing input: PBMCs or T cells enriched from blood (not recorded which). The source is a woman aged 18-30 years who had been exposed to COVID-19. The chain is built from TRBV15 and TRBJ1-5, with TRBD1 identical over 8 bases. The CDR3 region has the DNA TGTGCCACCAGCAAGGACAGGGCTTCGAGTCAGCCCCAGCATTTT. Translation gives CATSKDRASSQPQHF.